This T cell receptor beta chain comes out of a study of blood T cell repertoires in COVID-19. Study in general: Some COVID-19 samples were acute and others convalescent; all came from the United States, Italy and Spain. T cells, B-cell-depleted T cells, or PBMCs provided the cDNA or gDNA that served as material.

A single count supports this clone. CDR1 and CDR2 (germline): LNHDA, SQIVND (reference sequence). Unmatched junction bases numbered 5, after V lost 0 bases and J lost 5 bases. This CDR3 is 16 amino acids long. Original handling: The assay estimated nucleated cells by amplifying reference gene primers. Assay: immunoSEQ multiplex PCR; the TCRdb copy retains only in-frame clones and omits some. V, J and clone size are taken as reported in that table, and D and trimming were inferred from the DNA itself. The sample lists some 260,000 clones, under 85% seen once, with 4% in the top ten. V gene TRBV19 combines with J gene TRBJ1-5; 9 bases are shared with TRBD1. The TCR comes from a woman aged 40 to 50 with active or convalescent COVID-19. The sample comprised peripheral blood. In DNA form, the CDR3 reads TGTGCCAGTAGTATAGATACAGGGGGCTGGGATCAGCCCCAGCATTTT. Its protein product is CASSIDTGGWDQPQHF.